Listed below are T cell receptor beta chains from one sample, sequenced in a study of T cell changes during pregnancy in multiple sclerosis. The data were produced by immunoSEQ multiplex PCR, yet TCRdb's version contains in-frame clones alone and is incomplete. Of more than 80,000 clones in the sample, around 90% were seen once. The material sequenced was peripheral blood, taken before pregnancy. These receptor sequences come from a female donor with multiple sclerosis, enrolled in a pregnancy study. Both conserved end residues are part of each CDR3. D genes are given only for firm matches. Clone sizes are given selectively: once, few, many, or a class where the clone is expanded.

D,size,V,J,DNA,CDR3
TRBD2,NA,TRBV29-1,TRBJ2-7,TGCAGCGTCCTTCGGACTAGCGGTGAGGCCGAGCAGTACTTC,CSVLRTSGEAEQYF
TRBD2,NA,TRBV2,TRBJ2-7,TGTGCCAGCAGGGGGACTATTCTTGGCGAGCAGTACTTC,CASRGTILGEQYF
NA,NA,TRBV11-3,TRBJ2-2,TGTGCCAGCAGCTTAGACGGCACCGGGGAGCTGTTTTTT,CASSLDGTGELFF
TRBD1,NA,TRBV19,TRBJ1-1,TGTGCCAGTAGTAGCGGACAGGGGGCTAACACTGAAGCTTTCTTT,CASSSGQGANTEAFF
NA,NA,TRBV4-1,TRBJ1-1,TGCGCCAGCAGCCAAGATCCGTGGGGACTCCCCATGAACACTGAAGCTTTCTTT,CASSQDPWGLPMNTEAFF
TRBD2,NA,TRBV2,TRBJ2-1,TGTGCCAGCAGTGACTCGGGAGGGAGAGGTTACAATGAGCAGTTCTTC,CASSDSGGRGYNEQFF
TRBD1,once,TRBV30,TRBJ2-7,TGTGCCTGGAGCCGAGGAGGACAGGGGGCTCTCGAGCAGTACTTC,CAWSRGGQGALEQYF
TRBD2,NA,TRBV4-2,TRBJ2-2,TGTGCCAGTGAACAGCGGGAGAACACCGGGGAGCTGTTTTTT,CASEQRENTGELFF
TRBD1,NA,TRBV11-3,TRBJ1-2,TGTGCCAGCAGCATCACCGGGACAGGGGGCAACTATGGCTACACCTTC,CASSITGTGGNYGYTF
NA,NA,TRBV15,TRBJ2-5,TGTGCCACCAGCAGAGTGGGGGCAGTAACCGAGACCCAGTACTTC,CATSRVGAVTETQYF
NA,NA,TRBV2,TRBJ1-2,TGTGCCAGCAGTGATCAGATTTCTAACTATGGCTACACCTTC,CASSDQISNYGYTF
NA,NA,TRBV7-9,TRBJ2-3,TGTGCCAGCAGCTTACCTATCTCGGGGGCAGATACGCAGTATTTT,CASSLPISGADTQYF
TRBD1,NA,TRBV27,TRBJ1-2,TGTGCCAGCAGTTTCGACAGGGGATGGAGCTACACCTTC,CASSFDRGWSYTF
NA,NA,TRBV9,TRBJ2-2,TGTGCCAGCAGCGTAGCCGCTCGGACAGCCACCGGGGAGCTGTTTTTT,CASSVAARTATGELFF
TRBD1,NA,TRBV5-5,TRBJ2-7,TGTGCCAGCAGCTCATTCGCAGGGGGATTTACCTACGAGCAGTACTTC,CASSSFAGGFTYEQYF
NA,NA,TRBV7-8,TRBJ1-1,TGTGCCAGCAGTGCCTTGGGGGGGAACACTGAAGCTTTCTTT,CASSALGGNTEAFF
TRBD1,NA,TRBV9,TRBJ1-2,TGTGCCAGCAGCGTAACAGGGGGCGCGTTTGGCTACACCTTC,CASSVTGGAFGYTF
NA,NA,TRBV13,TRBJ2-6,TGTGCCAGCAGCTTAGGGTTAGCGGAGTTCTCTGGGGCCAACGTCCTGACTTTC,CASSLGLAEFSGANVLTF
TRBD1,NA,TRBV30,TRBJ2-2,TGTGCCTGGAGTTCCCCGGACAGGGGTACTGAGGAGCTGTTTTTT,CAWSSPDRGTEELFF
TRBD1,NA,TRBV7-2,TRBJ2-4,TGTGCCAGCAGCCCTAATCTCGGGACAGTCGTAGCCAAAAACATTCAGTACTTC,CASSPNLGTVVAKNIQYF
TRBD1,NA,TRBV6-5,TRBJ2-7,TGTGCCAGCAGTTATGGACAGGGGGCGTACGAGCAGTACTTC,CASSYGQGAYEQYF
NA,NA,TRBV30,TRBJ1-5,TGTGCCTGGAGTGGAAGCGCGGATCAGCCCCAGCATTTT,CAWSGSADQPQHF